This TCR beta chain was documented in a study of T cells in Graves' hyperthyroidism and ophthalmopathy. It was RNA transcripts that yielded the amplified TCR beta CDR3 regions. HTBI primers were the set used in a first-round RT-PCR of the TCR CDR3. TCRdb fed the multiplex PCR reads into MiXCR, producing one record per CDR3 protein. The repertoire consists of hundreds of thousands of distinct CDR3 sequences, with about 38% occurring once and the leading ten covering about 9%. The CDR3 extends over 19 amino acids. Per the germline V gene, CDR1 is SEHNR and CDR2 is FQNEAQ (reference sequence). Trimming removed 5 bases at V and 2 bases at J, with 28 bases between.

The source is a man between 18 and 35 years old with Graves' hyperthyroidism. The V call is TRBV7-9, the J call TRBJ2-7, with D possibly called TRBD1 or TRBD2 (7 bases each). Sequencing input: blood. This chain's CDR3 is CASSPPPPGQTSGAYEQYF. The CDR3 region has the DNA TGTGCCAGCAGCCCCCCCCCTCCGGGACAGACAAGCGGGGCCTACGAGCAGTACTTC.